The 10 T cell receptor beta chains in this list originate from one sample, sequenced in a study of CD8+CD57+ T cells in acquired aplastic anemia. TCR beta VDJ and CDR3 profiles were obtained from a genomic DNA template. A single record per CDR3 protein comes from TCRdb applying MiXCR to the reads. The sample yields some 150,000 distinct CDR3 sequences, 71% seen once. CD8+CD57+ cell expansion, shown by flow cytometry, had occurred in the patients selected for sequencing. Sequencing was done on a sample of sorted CD4+, CD8+, or CD8+CD57+ T cells (not recorded which) from PBMCs. Every receptor here comes from a human donor with aplastic anemia.

This chain joins TRBV7-9 and TRBJ2-2, with D hard to call. V lost 5 bases and J 5 bases, leaving 6 bases between the germline ends. Germline V CDR1 and CDR2: SEHNR, FQNEAQ (reference sequence). CDR3 length equals 12 residues. The CDR3 region has the DNA TGTGCCAGCAGCCCGCCTACCGGGGAGCTGTTTTTT. Its protein product is CASSPPTGELFF.

This CDR3 reads CSARGLSAYEQYF. In nucleotides, the CDR3 is TGCAGTGCTCGGGGACTGTCCGCCTACGAGCAGTACTTC. The V and J genes are TRBV20-1 and TRBJ2-7; possible D gene TRBD2, 6 bases. Germline loops: CDR1 DFQATT, CDR2 SNEGSKA (reference sequence). V gave up 5 bases and J gave up 2 bases, with 13 bases separating them. CDR3 length: 13 residues.

The chain employs TRBV10-3 and TRBJ2-3; D unresolved. The V gene's germline CDR1 is ENHRY and CDR2 SYGVKD. V shed 7 bases and J shed 0 bases, with 2 bases lying between them. This CDR3 region has 11 residues. CDR3: CAITSTDTQYF. CDR3 nucleotides: TGTGCCATCACGAGCACAGATACGCAGTATTTT.

The gene calls are TRBV15 and TRBJ2-2; TRBD1 matches 7 bases. Germline-derived CDR1 and CDR2 are LNHNV and YYDKDF (reference sequence). V lost 1 base to trimming and J lost 1 base; unmatched junction nucleotides: 0. The CDR3 is made up of 15 amino acids. The CDR3, as DNA: TGTGCCACCAGCAGAGGGACAGGGAACACCGGGGAGCTGTTTTTT. This gives the protein CATSRGTGNTGELFF.

A single count supports this clonotype. One end of the junction is discordant with germline, which a read error may explain. The chain uses TRBV24-1 and TRBJ2-3; 8 nucleotides match TRBD1. There are 16 residues in the CDR3. Germline loops: CDR1 KGHDR, CDR2 SFDVKD. CDR3 loop: CATGDLRQGLPDTQYF. The CDR3, as DNA: TGTGCCACCGGTGATTTAAGACAGGGGTTACCAGATACGCAGTATTTT.

The chain couples TRBV19 to TRBJ1-2, with D perhaps TRBD1 (5 bases). V lost 6 bases and J 4 bases, leaving 15 bases between the germline ends. The CDR3 covers 14 residues. Germline values: CDR1 LNHDA, CDR2 SQIVND (reference sequence). CDR3 DNA: TGTGCCAGTAGCTCGGACAACCGACCCTATGGCTACACCTTC. Its protein product is CASSSDNRPYGYTF.

V usage is TRBV2 and J usage is TRBJ1-5; D is unclear. CDR1 is SNHLY and CDR2 is FYNNEI in the germline V gene. The CDR3 is made up of 14 amino acids. Trimming took off 2 bases at V and 0 bases at J, with 5 bases between the two ends. CDR3 coding DNA: TGTGCCAGCAGTGAATCCCATAGCAATCAGCCCCAGCATTTT. Protein: CASSESHSNQPQHF.

V is TRBV7-9 and J is TRBJ2-5; D gene ambiguous. The CDR3 length is 14 residues. Germline V lookup: CDR1 SEHNR, CDR2 FQNEAQ (reference sequence). Trimming took 7 bases from V and 1 from J, leaving 13 bases between them. CDR3 nucleotide sequence: TGTGCCAGCAAATCGACGGCTACCCAAGAGACCCAGTACTTC. Translation gives CASKSTATQETQYF.

The genes are TRBV6-1 and TRBJ1-5, with D perhaps TRBD1 (5 bases). V lost 0 bases and J 9 bases, leaving 21 bases between the germline ends. The germline V gene has CDR1 MNHNS and CDR2 SASEGT. The CDR3 extends over 17 amino acids. CDR3 DNA: TGTGCCAGCAGTGAAGCGCTCGGCAGGGTGCAGGATCGGCCCCAGCATTTT. Its translation is CASSEALGRVQDRPQHF.

The chain employs TRBV24-1 and TRBJ2-7; D is undetermined. V was clipped by 7 bases and J by 0 bases, with 12 bases between them. Per germline, CDR1 KGHDR and CDR2 SFDVKD. This CDR3 has 14 amino acids. CDR3 loop: CATSTGPPSYEQYF. CDR3 nucleotide sequence: TGTGCCACCAGCACCGGGCCTCCCTCCTACGAGCAGTACTTC.